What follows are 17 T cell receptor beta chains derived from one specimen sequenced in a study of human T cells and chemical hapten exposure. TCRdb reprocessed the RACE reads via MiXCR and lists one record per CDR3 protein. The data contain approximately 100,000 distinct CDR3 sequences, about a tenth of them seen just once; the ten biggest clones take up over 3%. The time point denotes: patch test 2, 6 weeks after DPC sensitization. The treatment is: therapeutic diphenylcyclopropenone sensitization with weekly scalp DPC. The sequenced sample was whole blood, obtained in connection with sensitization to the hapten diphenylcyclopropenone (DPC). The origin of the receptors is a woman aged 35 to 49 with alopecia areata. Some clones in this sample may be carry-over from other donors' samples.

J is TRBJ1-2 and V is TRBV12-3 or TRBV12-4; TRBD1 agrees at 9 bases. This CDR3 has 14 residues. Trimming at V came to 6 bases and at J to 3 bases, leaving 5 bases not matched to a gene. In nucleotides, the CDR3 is TGTGCCAGCAGGGGCGGACAGGGGTACTATGGCTACACCTTC. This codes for CASRGGQGYYGYTF.

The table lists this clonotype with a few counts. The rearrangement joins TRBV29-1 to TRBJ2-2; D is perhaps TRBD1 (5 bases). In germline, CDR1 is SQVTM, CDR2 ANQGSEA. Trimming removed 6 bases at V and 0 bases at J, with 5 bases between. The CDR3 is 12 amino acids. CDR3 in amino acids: CSVGANTGELFF. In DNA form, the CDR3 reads TGCAGCGTAGGGGCGAACACCGGGGAGCTGTTTTTT.

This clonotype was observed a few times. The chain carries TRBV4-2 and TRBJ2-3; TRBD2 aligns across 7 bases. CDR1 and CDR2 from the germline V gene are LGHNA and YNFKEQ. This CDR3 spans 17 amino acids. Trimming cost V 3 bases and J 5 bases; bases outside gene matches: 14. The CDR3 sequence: CASSHWLGGGEGDTQYF. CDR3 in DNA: TGTGCCAGCAGCCACTGGCTCGGCGGGGGTGAAGGAGATACGCAGTATTTT.

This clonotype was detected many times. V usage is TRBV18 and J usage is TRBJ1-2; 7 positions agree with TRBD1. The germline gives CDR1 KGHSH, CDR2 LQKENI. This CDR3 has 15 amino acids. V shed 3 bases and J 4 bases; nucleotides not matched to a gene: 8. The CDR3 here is CASSPKGALAYGYTF. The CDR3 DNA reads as TGTGCCAGCTCACCGAAGGGGGCGTTGGCCTATGGCTACACCTTC.

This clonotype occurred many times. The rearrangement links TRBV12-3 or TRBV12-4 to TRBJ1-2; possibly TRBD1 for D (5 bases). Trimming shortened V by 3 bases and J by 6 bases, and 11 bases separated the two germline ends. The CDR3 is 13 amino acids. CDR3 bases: TGTGCCAGCAGTTTTGGGGGGAACGATGGCTACACCTTC. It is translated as CASSFGGNDGYTF.

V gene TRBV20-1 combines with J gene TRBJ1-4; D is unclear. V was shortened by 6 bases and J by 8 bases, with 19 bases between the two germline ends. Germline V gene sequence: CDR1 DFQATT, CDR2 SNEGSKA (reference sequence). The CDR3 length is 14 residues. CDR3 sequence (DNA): TGCAGTGCCCCAGCCCCCGCAGTTAGCGAAAAACTGTTTTTT. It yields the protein CSAPAPAVSEKLFF.

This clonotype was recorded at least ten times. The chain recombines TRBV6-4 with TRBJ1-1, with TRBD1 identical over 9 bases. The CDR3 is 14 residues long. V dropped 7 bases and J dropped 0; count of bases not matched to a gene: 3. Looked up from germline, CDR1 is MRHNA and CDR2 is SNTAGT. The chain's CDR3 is CASTRQGVNTEAFF. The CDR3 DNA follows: TGTGCCAGCACTAGACAGGGGGTGAACACTGAAGCTTTCTTT.

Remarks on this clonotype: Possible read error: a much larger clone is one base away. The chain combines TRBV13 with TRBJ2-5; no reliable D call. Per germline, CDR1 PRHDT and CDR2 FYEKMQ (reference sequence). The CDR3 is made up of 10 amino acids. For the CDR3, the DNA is TGTTCCAGCAGTGGAGAGACCCAGTACTTC. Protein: CSSSGETQYF.

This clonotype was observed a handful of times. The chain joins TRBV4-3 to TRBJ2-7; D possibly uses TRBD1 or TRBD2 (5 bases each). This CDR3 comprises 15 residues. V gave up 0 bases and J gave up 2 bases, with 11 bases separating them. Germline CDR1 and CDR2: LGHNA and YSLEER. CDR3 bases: TGCGCCAGCAGCCAAGACAGGGCCGGGGCCTACGAGCAGTACTTC. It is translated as CASSQDRAGAYEQYF.

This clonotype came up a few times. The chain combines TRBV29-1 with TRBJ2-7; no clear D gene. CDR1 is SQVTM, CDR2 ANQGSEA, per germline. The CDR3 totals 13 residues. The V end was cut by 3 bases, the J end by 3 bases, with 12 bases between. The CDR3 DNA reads TGCAGCGTTGAGGTGGGAAGCCGCTACGAGCAGTACTTC. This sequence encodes CSVEVGSRYEQYF.

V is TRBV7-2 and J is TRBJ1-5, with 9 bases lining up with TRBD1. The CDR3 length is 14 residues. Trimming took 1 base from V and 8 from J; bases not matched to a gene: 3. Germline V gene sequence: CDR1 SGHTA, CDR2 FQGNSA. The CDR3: CASSLGTGDKPQHF. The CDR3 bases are TGTGCCAGCAGCTTAGGGACAGGGGATAAGCCCCAGCATTTT.

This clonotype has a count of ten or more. The CDR3 bases are TGCGCCAGCAGCCAAGAGTGGAGAGAAAACTATGGCTACACCTTC. It codes for CASSQEWRENYGYTF. The rearrangement links TRBV4-3 to TRBJ1-2, with no clear D. Trimming removed 0 bases at V and 2 bases at J, with 10 bases between. The CDR3 is 15 amino acids. Germline lookup yields CDR1 LGHNA and CDR2 YSLEER.

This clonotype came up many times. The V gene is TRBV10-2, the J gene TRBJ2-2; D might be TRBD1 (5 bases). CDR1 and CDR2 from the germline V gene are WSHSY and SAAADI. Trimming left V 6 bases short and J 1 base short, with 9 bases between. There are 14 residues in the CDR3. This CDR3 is CASRGVMNTGELFF. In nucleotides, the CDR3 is TGCGCCAGCAGAGGGGTGATGAACACCGGGGAGCTGTTTTTT.

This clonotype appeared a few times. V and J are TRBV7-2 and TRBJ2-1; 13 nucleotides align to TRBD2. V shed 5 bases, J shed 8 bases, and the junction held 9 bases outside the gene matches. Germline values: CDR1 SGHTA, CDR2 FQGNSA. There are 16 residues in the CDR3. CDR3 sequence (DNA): TGTGCCAGCAGCCCCCGAGGGACTAGCGGGGCCCATGAGCAGTTCTTC. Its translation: CASSPRGTSGAHEQFF.

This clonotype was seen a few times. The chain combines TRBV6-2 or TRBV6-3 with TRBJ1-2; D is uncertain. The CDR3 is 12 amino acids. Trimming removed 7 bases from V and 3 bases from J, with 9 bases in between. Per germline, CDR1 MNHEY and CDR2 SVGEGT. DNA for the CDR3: TGTGCCAGCACGGCCAGCTACTATGGCTACACCTTC. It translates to CASTASYYGYTF.

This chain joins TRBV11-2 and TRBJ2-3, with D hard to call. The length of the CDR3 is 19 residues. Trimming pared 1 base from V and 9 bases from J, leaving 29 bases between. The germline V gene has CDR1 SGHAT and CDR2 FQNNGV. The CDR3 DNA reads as TGTGCCAGCAGCTTAGGGACCCCGAGAAGGGTTGGCTTTCTTGAGACGCAGTATTTT. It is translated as CASSLGTPRRVGFLETQYF. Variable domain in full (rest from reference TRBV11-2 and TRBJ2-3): EAGVAQSPRYKIIEKRQSVAFWCNPISGHATLYWYQQILGQGPKLLIQFQNNGVVDDSQLPKDRFSAERLKGVDSTLKIQPAKLEDSAVYLCASSLGTPRRVGFLETQYFGPGTRLTVL.

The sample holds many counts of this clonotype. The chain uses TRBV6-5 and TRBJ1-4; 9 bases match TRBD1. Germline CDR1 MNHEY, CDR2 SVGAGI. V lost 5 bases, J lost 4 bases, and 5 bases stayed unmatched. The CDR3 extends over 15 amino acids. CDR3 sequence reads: CASSRGTGFNEKLFF. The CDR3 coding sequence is TGTGCCAGCAGTAGGGGGACAGGGTTTAATGAAAAACTGTTTTTT.